Here is one T cell receptor (beta chain) with its context. Its antigen is not known. The CDR3 has 16 amino acids. Germline trimming cut 4 bases from V and 2 bases from J; bases unmatched to any gene: 8. Germline V lookup: CDR1 LNHDA, CDR2 SQIVND (reference sequence). The culture ran for nine to ten days, and then CD4+ T cells were isolated. Two-dose BNT162b2 or mRNA-1273 vaccination was given to participants. Vaccine recipients lacked prior SARS-CoV-2 infection and had negative nucleocapsid antibodies. Each culture had half its medium swapped for IL-2 medium on days 3 and 7. The record originates from a study of vaccination effects on CD4 cells after COVID-19. Study information: Post-vaccine sampling occurred a median 72 days after the second dose. Wells each received around 2.1 million PBMC, cultured with around 10 IU/ml IL-2 and about 9.3 ug/ml peptides.

Method: immunoSEQ multiplex PCR; TCRdb's copy keeps in-frame clones and lacks some. The sample contains some 40,000 clones, under 70% of which appear only once. The TCR comes from a human donor who received a COVID-19 vaccine. The rearrangement links TRBV19 to TRBJ2-1, with 7 bases identical to TRBD1. The sample was CD4+ T cells from PBMCs cultured without peptide, taken after COVID-19 vaccination. CDR3 sequence (DNA): TGTGCCAGTAGTAAAAGGGGGCGCGGCCCCTACAATGAGCAGTTCTTC. Its translation is CASSKRGRGPYNEQFF.